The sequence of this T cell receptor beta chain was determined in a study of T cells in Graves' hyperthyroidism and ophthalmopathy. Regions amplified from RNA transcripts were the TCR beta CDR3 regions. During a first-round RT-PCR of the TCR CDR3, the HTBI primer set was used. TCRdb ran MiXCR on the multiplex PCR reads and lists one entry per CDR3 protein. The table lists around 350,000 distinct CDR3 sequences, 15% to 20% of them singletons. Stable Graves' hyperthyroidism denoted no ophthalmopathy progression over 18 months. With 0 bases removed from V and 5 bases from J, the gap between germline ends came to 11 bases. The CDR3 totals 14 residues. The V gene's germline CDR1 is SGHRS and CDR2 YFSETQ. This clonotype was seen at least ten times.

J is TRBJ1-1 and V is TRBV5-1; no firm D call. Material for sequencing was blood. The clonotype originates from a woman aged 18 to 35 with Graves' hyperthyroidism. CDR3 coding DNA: TGCGCCAGCAGCTTGGGGTGGGGAGAGACTGAAGCTTTCTTT. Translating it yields CASSLGWGETEAFF.